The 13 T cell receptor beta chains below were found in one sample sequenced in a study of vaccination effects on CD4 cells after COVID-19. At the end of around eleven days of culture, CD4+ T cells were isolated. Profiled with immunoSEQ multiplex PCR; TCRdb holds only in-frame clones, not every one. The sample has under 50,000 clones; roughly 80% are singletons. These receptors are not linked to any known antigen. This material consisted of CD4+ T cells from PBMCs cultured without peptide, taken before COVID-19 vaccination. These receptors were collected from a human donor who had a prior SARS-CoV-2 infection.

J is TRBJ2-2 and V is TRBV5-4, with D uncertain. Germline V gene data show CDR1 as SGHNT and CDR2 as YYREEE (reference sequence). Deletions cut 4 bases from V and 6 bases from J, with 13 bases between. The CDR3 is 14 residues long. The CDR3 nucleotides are TGTGCCAGCAGCCAACGAGACGGGTCCGGGGAGCTGTTTTTT. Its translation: CASSQRDGSGELFF.

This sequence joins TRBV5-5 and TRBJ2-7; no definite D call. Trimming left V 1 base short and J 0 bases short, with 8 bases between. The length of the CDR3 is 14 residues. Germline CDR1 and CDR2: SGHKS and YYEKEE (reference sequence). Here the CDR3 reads CASSLLPDSYEQYF. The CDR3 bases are TGTGCCAGCAGCTTGCTTCCCGACTCCTACGAGCAGTACTTC. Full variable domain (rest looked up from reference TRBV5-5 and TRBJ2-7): DAGVTQSPTHLIKTRGQQVTLRCSPISGHKSVSWYQQVLGQGPQFIFQYYEKEERGRGNFPDRFSARQFPNYSSELNVNALLLGDSALYLCASSLLPDSYEQYFGPGTRLTVT.

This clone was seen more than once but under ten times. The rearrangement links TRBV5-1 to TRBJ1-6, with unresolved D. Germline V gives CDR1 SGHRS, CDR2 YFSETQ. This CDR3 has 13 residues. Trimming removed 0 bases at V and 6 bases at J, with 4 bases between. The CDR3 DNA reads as TGCGCCAGCAGCTTGGTCGGTAATTCACCCCTCCACTTT. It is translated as CASSLVGNSPLHF.

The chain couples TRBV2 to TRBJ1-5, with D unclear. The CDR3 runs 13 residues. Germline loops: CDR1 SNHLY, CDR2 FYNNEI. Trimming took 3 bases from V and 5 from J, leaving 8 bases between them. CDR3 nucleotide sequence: TGTGCCAGCAGTGACGGCACCGATCAGCCCCAGCATTTT. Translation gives CASSDGTDQPQHF. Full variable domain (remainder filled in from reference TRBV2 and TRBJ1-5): EPEVTQTPSHQVTQMGQEVILRCVPISNHLYFYWYRQILGQKVEFLVSFYNNEISEKSEIFDDQFSVERPDGSNFTLKIRSTKLEDSAMYFCASSDGTDQPQHFGDGTRLSIL.

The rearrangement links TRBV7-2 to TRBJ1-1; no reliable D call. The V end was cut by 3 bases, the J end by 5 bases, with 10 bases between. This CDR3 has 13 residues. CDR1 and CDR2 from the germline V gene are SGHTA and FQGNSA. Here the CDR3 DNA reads TGTGCCAGCAGCTTTAGGATGGGGACTGAAGCTTTCTTT. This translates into CASSFRMGTEAFF.

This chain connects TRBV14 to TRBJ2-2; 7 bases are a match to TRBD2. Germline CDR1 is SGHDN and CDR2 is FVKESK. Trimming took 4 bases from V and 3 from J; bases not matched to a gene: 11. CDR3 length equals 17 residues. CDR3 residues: CASSLQLSGLDTGELFF. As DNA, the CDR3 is TGTGCCAGCAGCCTCCAACTTAGCGGGCTAGACACCGGGGAGCTGTTTTTT.

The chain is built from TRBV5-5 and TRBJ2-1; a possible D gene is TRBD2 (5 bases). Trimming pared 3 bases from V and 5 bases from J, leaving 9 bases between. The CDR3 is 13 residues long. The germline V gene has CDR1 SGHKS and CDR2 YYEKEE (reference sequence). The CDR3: CASSSLVDNEQFF. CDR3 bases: TGTGCCAGCAGCTCACTAGTCGACAATGAGCAGTTCTTC. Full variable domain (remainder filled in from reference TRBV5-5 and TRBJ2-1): DAGVTQSPTHLIKTRGQQVTLRCSPISGHKSVSWYQQVLGQGPQFIFQYYEKEERGRGNFPDRFSARQFPNYSSELNVNALLLGDSALYLCASSSLVDNEQFFGPGTRLTVL.

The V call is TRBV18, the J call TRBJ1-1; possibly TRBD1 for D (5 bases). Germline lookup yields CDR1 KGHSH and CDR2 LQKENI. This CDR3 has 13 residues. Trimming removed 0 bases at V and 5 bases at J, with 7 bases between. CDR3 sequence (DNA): TGTGCCAGCTCACCACCTGGGGGAACTGAAGCTTTCTTT. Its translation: CASSPPGGTEAFF.

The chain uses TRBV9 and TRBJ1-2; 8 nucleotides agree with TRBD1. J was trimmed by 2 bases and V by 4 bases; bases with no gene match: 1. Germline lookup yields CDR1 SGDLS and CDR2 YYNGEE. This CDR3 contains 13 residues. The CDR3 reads CASSRDRNYGYTF. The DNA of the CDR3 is TGTGCCAGCAGCCGGGACAGGAACTATGGCTACACCTTC.

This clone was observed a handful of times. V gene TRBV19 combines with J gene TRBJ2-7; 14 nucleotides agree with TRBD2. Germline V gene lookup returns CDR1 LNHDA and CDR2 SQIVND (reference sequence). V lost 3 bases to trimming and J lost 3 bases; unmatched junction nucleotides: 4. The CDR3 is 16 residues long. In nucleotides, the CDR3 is TGTGCCAGTAGTATGGGGGGACTAGCGGGAGACTACGAGCAGTACTTC. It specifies CASSMGGLAGDYEQYF.

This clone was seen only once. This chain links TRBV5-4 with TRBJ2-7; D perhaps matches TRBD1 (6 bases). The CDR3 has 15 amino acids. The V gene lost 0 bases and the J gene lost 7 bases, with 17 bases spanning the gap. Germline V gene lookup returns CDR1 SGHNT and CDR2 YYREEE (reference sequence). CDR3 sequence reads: CASSLGGPLRGEQYF. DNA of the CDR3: TGTGCCAGCAGCTTGGGGGGCCCCCTTAGGGGGGAGCAGTACTTC.

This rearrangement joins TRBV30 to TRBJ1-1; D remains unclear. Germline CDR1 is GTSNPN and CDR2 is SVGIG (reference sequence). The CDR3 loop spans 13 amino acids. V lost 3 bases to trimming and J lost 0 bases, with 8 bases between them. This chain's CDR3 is CAWSRGVNTEAFF. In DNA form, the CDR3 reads TGTGCCTGGAGCCGCGGGGTGAACACTGAAGCTTTCTTT.

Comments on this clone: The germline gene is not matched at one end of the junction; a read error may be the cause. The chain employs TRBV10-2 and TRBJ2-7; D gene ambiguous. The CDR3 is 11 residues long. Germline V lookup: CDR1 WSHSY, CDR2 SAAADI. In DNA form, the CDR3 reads TGCGCCAGCACTTTGGGCCCTTACTATCACTTC. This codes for CASTLGPYYHF.